These 14 T cell receptor beta chains were all obtained from the same sample, sequenced in a study of cytomegalovirus exposure and HLA in healthy donors. PCR amplification relied on 60 Vbeta primers (plus 13 Jbeta primers). Here immunoSEQ multiplex PCR was the method, and the copy in TCRdb shows in-frame clones only, minus some. This listing includes roughly 140,000 clones. The sequenced sample consisted of PBMCs. The source is a man aged 35 to 55 in good health and CMV-seronegative.

The genes are TRBV5-1 and TRBJ2-5, with TRBD2 identical over 8 bases. Germline V gives CDR1 SGHRS, CDR2 YFSETQ. This CDR3 comprises 14 residues. V lost 4 bases and J lost 4; bases outside the gene matches: 6. The CDR3 spells CASSPRGAVETQYF. In nucleotides, the CDR3 is TGCGCCAGCAGCCCGCGGGGGGCCGTAGAGACCCAGTACTTC.

This chain joins TRBV5-6 and TRBJ2-7; 7 bases align to TRBD2. The length of the CDR3 is 15 residues. The trim removed 5 bases at V and 1 base at J, leaving 9 bases unmatched. Germline V gene sequence: CDR1 SGHDT, CDR2 YYEEEE. The CDR3 loop reads CASSFEGRGSYEQYF. CDR3 DNA sequence: TGTGCCAGCAGTTTTGAAGGGAGGGGTTCCTACGAGCAGTACTTC.

V gene TRBV19 combines with J gene TRBJ2-7; tentatively, D is TRBD1 (6 bases). The CDR3 runs to 13 residues. V was trimmed by 5 bases and J by 1 base, leaving 9 bases between them. The germline gives CDR1 LNHDA, CDR2 SQIVND (reference sequence). The CDR3 region is CASSPTGSYEQYF. DNA for the CDR3: TGTGCCAGTAGTCCAACAGGGTCCTACGAGCAGTACTTC.

The chain uses TRBV5-6 and TRBJ1-5; TRBD1 agrees at 11 bases. CDR1 is SGHDT, CDR2 YYEEEE, per germline. The CDR3 consists of 15 residues. J gave up 9 bases and V 0 bases, and 5 bases lay outside the gene matches. The CDR3 bases are TGTGCCAGCAGCTTGGAGGGGACAGGGGGTCGGCCCCAGCATTTT. Translation: CASSLEGTGGRPQHF.

The chain joins TRBV5-6 to TRBJ2-3; D unresolved. Germline lookup yields CDR1 SGHDT and CDR2 YYEEEE. This CDR3 region has 12 residues. Trimming took 5 bases from V and 3 from J, leaving 7 bases between them. In DNA, the CDR3 is TGTGCCAGCAGGGCCGGGACAGATACGCAGTATTTT. Its translation is CASRAGTDTQYF.

J is TRBJ1-1 and V is TRBV27, with TRBD1 matching over 7 bases. V was clipped by 6 bases and J by 4 bases; unmatched bases: 5. Germline V gene sequence: CDR1 MNHEY, CDR2 SMNVEV (reference sequence). The CDR3 runs 13 residues. This chain's CDR3 is CASRSTGTTEAFF. CDR3 nucleotides: TGTGCCAGCAGATCGACAGGGACCACTGAAGCTTTCTTT.

The V call is TRBV6-5, the J call TRBJ2-2; tentatively, D is TRBD1 (5 bases). Deletions cut 0 bases from V and 5 bases from J, with 13 bases between. CDR3 length: 16 amino acids. CDR1 is MNHEY, CDR2 SVGAGI, per germline. CDR3 in amino acids: CASSYSQDTYTGELFF. The CDR3 DNA sequence: TGTGCCAGCAGTTACTCCCAGGACACCTATACCGGGGAGCTGTTTTTT.

The chain combines TRBV29-1 with TRBJ1-5; a weak D match, TRBD1 (5 bases). Trimming took off 5 bases at V and 16 bases at J, with 21 bases between the two ends. Germline V gives CDR1 SQVTM, CDR2 ANQGSEA. The CDR3 contains 12 residues. The CDR3 region is CSVRTGPGVFHF. CDR3 DNA sequence: TGCAGCGTTAGGACTGGGCCGGGGGTCTTCCATTTT.

V is TRBV5-1 and J is TRBJ2-1; maybe TRBD2 (6 bases). The V end was cut by 5 bases, the J end by 7 bases, with 16 bases between. This CDR3 is 14 amino acids long. CDR1 is SGHRS and CDR2 is YFSETQ in the germline V gene. The CDR3 spells CASRLSGDGNEQFF. In DNA, the CDR3 is TGCGCCAGCAGGTTATCGGGGGACGGGAATGAGCAGTTCTTC.

The CDR3 sequence is CASSFPGSSYNEQFF. The CDR3 DNA sequence: TGTGCCAGCAGCTTCCCGGGGAGCTCCTACAATGAGCAGTTCTTC. This sequence joins TRBV5-4 and TRBJ2-1; weak D call: TRBD2 (5 bases). The CDR3 extends over 15 amino acids. The ends were cut back, 2 bases at V and 0 bases at J, with 9 bases in the middle. The germline V gene encodes CDR1 SGHNT and CDR2 YYREEE (reference sequence).

As concerns this clone: This same CDR3 is encoded by further DNA sequences in the sample. CDR3 loop: CASSLERGATSYEQYF. The DNA for the CDR3 is TGCGCCAGCAGTCTCGAGCGGGGGGCTACCTCCTACGAGCAGTACTTC. The chain has TRBV10-1 and TRBJ2-7; TRBD2 agrees at 9 bases. V gave up 5 bases and J gave up 0 bases; unmatched junction bases: 8. The CDR3 has 16 residues. CDR1 is WNHNN, CDR2 SYGVQD, per germline (reference sequence).

This chain joins TRBV4-2 and TRBJ2-7; D ambiguous. CDR3 length: 14 amino acids. With 0 bases removed from V and 4 bases from J, the gap between germline ends came to 10 bases. The germline V gene has CDR1 LGHNA and CDR2 YNFKEQ. The CDR3 DNA reads TGTGCCAGCAGCCAAGATCGCACTATGTACGAGCAGTACTTC. Amino acid sequence: CASSQDRTMYEQYF.

This chain uses TRBV7-2 with TRBJ1-4; perhaps TRBD1 as D (6 bases). Germline CDR1 and CDR2: SGHTA and FQGNSA. The germline V and J ends were trimmed by 1 base and 7 bases, with 7 bases remaining between them. This CDR3 region has 13 residues. The CDR3 DNA follows: TGTGCCAGCAGCTTAGGGACAGCTGAAAAACTGTTTTTT. It is translated as CASSLGTAEKLFF.

The genes are TRBV6-5 and TRBJ1-6; D remains ambiguous. The V end lost 6 bases, the J end lost 6 bases, and 9 bases lay between the germline ends. The CDR3 runs to 13 residues. CDR1 is MNHEY and CDR2 is SVGAGI in the germline V gene. CDR3 sequence reads: CASSPGVNSPLHF. CDR3 coding DNA: TGTGCCAGCAGCCCCGGGGTTAATTCACCCCTCCACTTT.